The 5 T cell receptor beta chains reported below all come from one sample, sequenced in a study of control samples from healthy donors and cancer patients. The method was immunoSEQ multiplex PCR; TCRdb's version includes in-frame clones alone and lacks a portion of them. Of about 160,000 clones listed, approximately 90% were seen once; the top ten hold more than 10%. The sequenced sample was blood. The receptors derive from a man aged 25-45 years in good health.

This clone has more than one count but fewer than ten. The chain couples TRBV6-6 to TRBJ1-3; the D is unclear. The CDR3 has 15 amino acids. Germline V gene sequence: CDR1 MNHNY, CDR2 SVGAGI (reference sequence). V was trimmed by 2 bases and J by 0 bases, leaving 8 bases between them. This chain's CDR3 is CASSYTVNSGNTIYF. The CDR3 region has the DNA TGTGCCAGCAGTTACACAGTCAACTCTGGAAACACCATATATTTT.

The chain joins TRBV6-5 to TRBJ2-5, with D unresolved. V was clipped by 8 bases and J by 6 bases, with 7 bases between them. CDR3 size: 10 residues. The germline V gene encodes CDR1 MNHEY and CDR2 SVGAGI. CDR3 in amino acids: CASGEKTQYF. CDR3 coding DNA: TGTGCCAGCGGGGAAAAGACCCAGTACTTC.

The gene calls are TRBV28 and TRBJ2-7; TRBD2 might be the D (5 bases). The CDR3 contains 13 residues. Germline V gene lookup returns CDR1 MDHEN and CDR2 SYDVKM. Trimming pared 6 bases from V and 0 bases from J, leaving 9 bases between. As DNA, the CDR3 is TGTGCCAGCAGCCCAGCGGACTCCTACGAGCAGTACTTC. Protein sequence: CASSPADSYEQYF.

This rearrangement joins TRBV6-5 to TRBJ1-1, with D unresolved. The CDR3 has 13 residues. Deletions cut 7 bases from V and 0 bases from J, with 9 bases between. CDR1 and CDR2 from the germline V gene are MNHEY and SVGAGI. The CDR3 DNA reads as TGTGCCAGCAAGGCGGGGTTGAACACTGAAGCTTTCTTT. Translation: CASKAGLNTEAFF.

The rearrangement links TRBV2 to TRBJ1-5; no reliable D call. Trimming left V 2 bases short and J 6 bases short, with 11 bases between. The CDR3 is 14 residues long. Germline loops: CDR1 SNHLY, CDR2 FYNNEI. The CDR3 is CASSEKPGVQPQHF. In DNA, the CDR3 is TGTGCCAGCAGTGAAAAACCCGGGGTTCAGCCCCAGCATTTT.